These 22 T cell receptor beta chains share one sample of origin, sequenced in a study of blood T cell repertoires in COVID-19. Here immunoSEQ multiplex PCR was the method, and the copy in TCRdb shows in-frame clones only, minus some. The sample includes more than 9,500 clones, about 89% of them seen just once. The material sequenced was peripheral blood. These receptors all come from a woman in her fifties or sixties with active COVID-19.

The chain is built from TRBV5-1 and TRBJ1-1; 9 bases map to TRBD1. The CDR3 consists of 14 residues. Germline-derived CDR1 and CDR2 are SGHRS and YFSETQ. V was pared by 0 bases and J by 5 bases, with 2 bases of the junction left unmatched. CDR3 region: CASSLDRGQTEAFF. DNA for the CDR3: TGCGCCAGCAGCTTGGACAGGGGGCAAACTGAAGCTTTCTTT. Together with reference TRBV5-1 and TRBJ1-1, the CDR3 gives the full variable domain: KAGVTQTPRYLIKTRGQQVTLSCSPISGHRSVSWYQQTPGQGLQFLFEYFSETQRNKGNFPGRFSGRQFSNSRSEMNVSTLELGDSALYLCASSLDRGQTEAFFGQGTRLTVV.

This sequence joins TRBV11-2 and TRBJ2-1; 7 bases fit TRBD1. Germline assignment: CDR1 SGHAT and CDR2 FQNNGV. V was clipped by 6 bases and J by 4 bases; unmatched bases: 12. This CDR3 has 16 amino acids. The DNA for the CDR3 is TGTGCCAGCAGACCGACCGGGACAGCCGGATACAATGAGCAGTTCTTC. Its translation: CASRPTGTAGYNEQFF.

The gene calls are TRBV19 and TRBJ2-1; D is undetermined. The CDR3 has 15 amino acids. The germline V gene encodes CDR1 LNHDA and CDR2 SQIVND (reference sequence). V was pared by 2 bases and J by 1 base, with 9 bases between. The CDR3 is CASSISSVSYNEQFF. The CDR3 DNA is TGTGCCAGTAGTATATCGAGCGTGTCCTACAATGAGCAGTTCTTC.

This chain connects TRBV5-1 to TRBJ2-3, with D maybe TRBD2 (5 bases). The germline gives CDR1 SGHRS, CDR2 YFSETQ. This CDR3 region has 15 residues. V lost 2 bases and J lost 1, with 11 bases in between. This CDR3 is CASSLAESGTDTQYF. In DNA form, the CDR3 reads TGCGCCAGCAGCTTAGCGGAGTCGGGCACAGATACGCAGTATTTT.

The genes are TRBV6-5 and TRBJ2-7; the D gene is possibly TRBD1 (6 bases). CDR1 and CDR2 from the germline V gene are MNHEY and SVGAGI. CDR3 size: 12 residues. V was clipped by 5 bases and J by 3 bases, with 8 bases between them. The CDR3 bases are TGTGCCAGCAGTAGGACAGACTACGAGCAGTACGTC. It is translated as CASSRTDYEQYV.

CDR3 nucleotide sequence: TGCGCCAGCAGCCCGGCATCGACAGGGAGTCGAGCTGAAGCTTTCTTT. Protein product: CASSPASTGSRAEAFF. The chain links TRBV5-1 to TRBJ1-1; 7 bases map to TRBD1. J lost 6 bases, V lost 4 bases, and 15 bases had no gene match. Germline CDR1 reads SGHRS; CDR2 reads YFSETQ. This CDR3 is 16 amino acids long.

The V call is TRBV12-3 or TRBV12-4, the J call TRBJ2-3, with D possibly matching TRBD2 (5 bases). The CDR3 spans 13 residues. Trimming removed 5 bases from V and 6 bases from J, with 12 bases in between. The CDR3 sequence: CASSGNSGDTQYF. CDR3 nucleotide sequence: TGTGCCAGCAGTGGAAACTCGGGGGATACGCAGTATTTT.

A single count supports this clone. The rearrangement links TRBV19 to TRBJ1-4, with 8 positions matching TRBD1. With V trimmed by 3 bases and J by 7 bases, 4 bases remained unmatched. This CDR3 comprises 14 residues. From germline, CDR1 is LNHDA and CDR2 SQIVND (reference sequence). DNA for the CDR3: TGTGCCAGTAGTATGGGGACAGGCGCTGAAAAACTGTTTTTT. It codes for CASSMGTGAEKLFF.

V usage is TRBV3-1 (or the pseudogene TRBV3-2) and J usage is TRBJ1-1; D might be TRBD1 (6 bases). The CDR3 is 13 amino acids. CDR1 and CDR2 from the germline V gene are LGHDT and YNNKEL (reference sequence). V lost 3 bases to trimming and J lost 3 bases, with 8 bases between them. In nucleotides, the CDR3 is TGTGCCAGCAGCCAGAGGGGGTACACTGAAGCTTTCTTT. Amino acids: CASSQRGYTEAFF.

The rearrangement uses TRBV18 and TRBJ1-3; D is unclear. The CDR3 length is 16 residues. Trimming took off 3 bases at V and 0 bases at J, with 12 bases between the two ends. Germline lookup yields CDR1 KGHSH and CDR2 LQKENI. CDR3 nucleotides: TGTGCCAGCTCACCCTCCGAACATTTCTCTGGAAACACCATATATTTT. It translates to CASSPSEHFSGNTIYF.

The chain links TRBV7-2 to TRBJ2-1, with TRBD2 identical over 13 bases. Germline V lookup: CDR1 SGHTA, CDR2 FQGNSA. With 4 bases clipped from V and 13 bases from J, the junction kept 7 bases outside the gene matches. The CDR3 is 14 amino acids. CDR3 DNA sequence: TGTGCCAGCAGCTCAGGACTAGCGGGAGCTTACCAGTTCTTC. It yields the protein CASSSGLAGAYQFF.

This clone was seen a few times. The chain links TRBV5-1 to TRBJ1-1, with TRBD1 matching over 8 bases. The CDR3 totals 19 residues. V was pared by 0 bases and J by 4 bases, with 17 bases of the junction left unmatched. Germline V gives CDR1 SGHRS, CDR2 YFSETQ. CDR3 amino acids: CASSLARSRTGRLGTEAFF. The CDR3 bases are TGCGCCAGCAGCTTGGCCCGATCACGGACAGGGCGTTTGGGCACTGAAGCTTTCTTT.

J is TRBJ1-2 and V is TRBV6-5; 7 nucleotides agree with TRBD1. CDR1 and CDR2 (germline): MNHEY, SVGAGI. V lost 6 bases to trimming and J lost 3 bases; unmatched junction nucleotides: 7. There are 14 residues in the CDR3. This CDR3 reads CASSPGGGDYGYTF. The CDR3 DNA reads TGTGCCAGCAGCCCAGGGGGTGGAGACTATGGCTACACCTTC.

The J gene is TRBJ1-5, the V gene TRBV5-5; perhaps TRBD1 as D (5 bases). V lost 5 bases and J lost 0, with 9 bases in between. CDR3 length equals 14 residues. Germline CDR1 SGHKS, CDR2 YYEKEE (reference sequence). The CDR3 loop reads CASRLDSSNQPQHF. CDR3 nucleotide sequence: TGTGCCAGCAGACTCGACAGTAGCAATCAGCCCCAGCATTTT.

DNA for the CDR3: TGTGCCAGCAGGGATCCGGGTCCTAATCAGCCCCAGCATTTT. This gives the protein CASRDPGPNQPQHF. V gene TRBV6-5 combines with J gene TRBJ1-5, with D unresolved. V lost 6 bases and J lost 4, with 13 bases in between. The germline CDR1 and CDR2 sequences are MNHEY and SVGAGI. The length of the CDR3 is 14 residues.

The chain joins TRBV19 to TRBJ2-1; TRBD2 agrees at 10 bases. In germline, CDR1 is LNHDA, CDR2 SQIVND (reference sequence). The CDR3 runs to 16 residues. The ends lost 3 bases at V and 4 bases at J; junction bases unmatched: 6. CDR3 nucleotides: TGTGCCAGTAGTATCCTAGCGGGGGCTATATACAATGAGCAGTTCTTC. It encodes CASSILAGAIYNEQFF.

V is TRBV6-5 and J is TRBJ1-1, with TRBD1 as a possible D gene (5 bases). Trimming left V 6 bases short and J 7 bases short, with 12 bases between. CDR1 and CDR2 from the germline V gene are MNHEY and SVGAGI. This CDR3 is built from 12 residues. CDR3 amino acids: CASSRDRNEAFF. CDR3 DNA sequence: TGTGCCAGCAGCAGGGATCGGAATGAAGCTTTCTTT.

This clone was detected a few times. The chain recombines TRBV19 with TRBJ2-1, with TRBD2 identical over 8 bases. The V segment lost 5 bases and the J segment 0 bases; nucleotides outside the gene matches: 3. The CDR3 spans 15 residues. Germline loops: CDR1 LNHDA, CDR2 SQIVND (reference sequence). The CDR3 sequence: CASSLSGSSYNEQFF. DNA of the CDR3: TGTGCCAGTAGTCTCAGCGGGAGCTCCTACAATGAGCAGTTCTTC.

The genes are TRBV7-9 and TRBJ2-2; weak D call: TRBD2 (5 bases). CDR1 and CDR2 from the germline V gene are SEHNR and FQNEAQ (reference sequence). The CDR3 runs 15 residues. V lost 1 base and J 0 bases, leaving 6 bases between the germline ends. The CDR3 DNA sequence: TGTGCCAGCAGCTTAGGGGGAGCGAACACCGGGGAGCTGTTTTTT. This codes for CASSLGGANTGELFF.

For the CDR3, the DNA is TGTGCCAGCAGTTTAGGGTTTCAGGGCCTCTCTGGGGCCAACGTCCTGACTTTC. Protein: CASSLGFQGLSGANVLTF. The J gene is TRBJ2-6, the V gene TRBV28; possibly TRBD1 for D (5 bases). The CDR3 is 18 residues long. The germline gives CDR1 MDHEN, CDR2 SYDVKM. The V gene lost 2 bases and the J gene lost 0 bases, with 14 bases spanning the gap.

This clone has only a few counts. CDR3 nucleotide sequence: TGTGCCAGCAGTTTGTCCGGGTCCTACGAGCAGTACTTC. It specifies CASSLSGSYEQYF. The chain carries TRBV27 and TRBJ2-7, with D unclear. Germline values: CDR1 MNHEY, CDR2 SMNVEV (reference sequence). The CDR3 has 13 amino acids. V lost 3 bases to trimming and J lost 1 base, with 7 bases between them.

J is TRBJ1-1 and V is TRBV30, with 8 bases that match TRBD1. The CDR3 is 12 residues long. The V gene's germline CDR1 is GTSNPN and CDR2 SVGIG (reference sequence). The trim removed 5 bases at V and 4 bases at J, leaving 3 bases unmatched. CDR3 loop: CAWSTGGTEAFF. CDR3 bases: TGTGCCTGGTCTACAGGGGGCACTGAAGCTTTCTTT.